This T cell receptor (beta chain) was obtained from a study of CD8 T cells in Susac syndrome. CD8+ and CD4+ T cells were negatively isolated; TEMRA cells were FACS-enriched. Random hexamers were used to reverse transcribe the RNA input (about 0.45 to 1 ug). Amplification of TCR beta CDR3 used immunoSEQ multiplex PCR across 54 Vbeta and 13 Jbeta. TCRdb redid the calling of the immunoSEQ multiplex PCR reads with MiXCR, one entry per CDR3 protein. Among 150,000 to 200,000 distinct CDR3 sequences listed, approximately 93% were seen once. The CDR3 consists of 14 residues. Per germline, CDR1 SQVTM and CDR2 ANQGSEA. The V end lost 6 bases, the J end lost 1 base, and 15 bases lay between the germline ends.

The sequence derives from a human donor with multiple sclerosis. The chain uses TRBV29-1 and TRBJ2-5; D possibly corresponds to TRBD1 (5 bases). Input material: CD4+ T cells from PBMCs. DNA of the CDR3: TGCAGCGTCGGCCCAACAGGAACCCAAGAGACCCAGTACTTC. Its translation is CSVGPTGTQETQYF.